The 26 T cell receptor beta chains reported below all come from one sample, sequenced in a study of T cells in Graves' hyperthyroidism and ophthalmopathy. It was RNA transcripts that yielded the amplified TCR beta CDR3 regions. The primer set for the first-round RT-PCR of the TCR CDR3 was HTBI. Via MiXCR, TCRdb re-called the multiplex PCR reads, giving one row per CDR3 protein. Here the sample spans fewer than 550,000 distinct CDR3 sequences, roughly 25% being singletons. Sequencing input: blood. Receptors originate from a woman in her twenties or thirties with Graves' ophthalmopathy.

This clonotype was found many times. The chain recombines TRBV27 with TRBJ1-4, with 8 bases fitting TRBD1. J gave up 6 bases and V 9 bases, and 3 bases lay outside the gene matches. The CDR3 spans 12 residues. Germline V gives CDR1 MNHEY, CDR2 SMNVEV (reference sequence). The CDR3 sequence is CASTGGDEKLFF. CDR3 sequence (DNA): TGTGCCAGTACAGGGGGTGATGAAAAACTGTTTTTT.

This clonotype has more than one count but fewer than ten. The chain links TRBV7-9 to TRBJ1-2, with 7 bases lining up with TRBD1. CDR1 SEHNR and CDR2 FQNEAQ come from the germline V gene (reference sequence). The CDR3 runs to 13 residues. V lost 6 bases and J lost 8; bases outside the gene matches: 9. The CDR3 sequence: CASSPDRAGGYTF. The CDR3 DNA sequence: TGTGCCAGCAGTCCCGACAGGGCTGGCGGCTACACCTTC.

In its sample, this clonotype was seen many times. This rearrangement joins TRBV12-3 or TRBV12-4 to TRBJ1-2, with 9 positions matching TRBD1. The trim removed 4 bases at V and 4 bases at J, leaving 7 bases unmatched. The CDR3 totals 15 residues. The CDR3 reads CASSSGTGTFYGYTF. The CDR3 nucleotides read TGTGCCAGCAGTTCCGGGACAGGGACCTTCTATGGCTACACCTTC.

There are a few counts of this clonotype. This chain joins TRBV19 and TRBJ2-6; D is uncertain. Trimming took off 4 bases at V and 0 bases at J, with 7 bases between the two ends. Germline V gene lookup returns CDR1 LNHDA and CDR2 SQIVND (reference sequence). This CDR3 contains 15 residues. The CDR3, as DNA: TGTGCCAGTAGTAAGACGGACTCTGGGGCCAACGTCCTGACTTTC. It is translated as CASSKTDSGANVLTF.

In this sample, this clonotype turned up many times. The CDR3 protein is CASSRSGGLAQQVPEYF. In DNA form, the CDR3 reads TGTGCCAGCAGTCGCTCCGGTGGACTAGCCCAACAGGTTCCGGAGTATTTT. V gene TRBV27 combines with J gene TRBJ2-3, with 8 bases fitting TRBD2. The germline V gene encodes CDR1 MNHEY and CDR2 SMNVEV (reference sequence). This CDR3 spans 17 amino acids. The V gene end was trimmed by 5 bases and the J gene end by 13 bases; junction bases not matched to a gene: 23.

There are many counts of this clonotype. The CDR3 spells CASSYEGLAGGKNIQYF. CDR3 sequence (DNA): TGTGCCAGCAGTTACGAGGGACTAGCGGGGGGGAAAAACATTCAGTACTTC. The rearrangement uses TRBV6-5 and TRBJ2-4; 16 bases map to TRBD2. Losses at the gene ends were 2 bases for V and 4 bases for J; bases not matched to a gene: 2. This CDR3 contains 17 residues. Germline V CDR1 and CDR2: MNHEY, SVGAGI.

The chain couples TRBV7-3 to TRBJ1-3; no reliable D call. Trimming removed 5 bases at V and 0 bases at J, with 20 bases between. This CDR3 is built from 18 residues. Germline lookup yields CDR1 SGHTA and CDR2 FQGTGA. The CDR3 protein is CASSGSGPTGRSGNTIYF. The CDR3 nucleotides read TGTGCCAGCAGCGGATCAGGACCGACTGGCCGCTCTGGAAACACCATATATTTT.

This clonotype showed up many times. The chain carries TRBV5-1 and TRBJ1-1; D call uncertain. Germline values: CDR1 SGHRS, CDR2 YFSETQ. The CDR3 spans 13 residues. V lost 6 bases and J 3 bases, leaving 12 bases between the germline ends. CDR3 bases: TGCGCCAGCAACTTAGAGGAGTACACTGAAGCTTTCTTT. Protein: CASNLEEYTEAFF.

There are many counts of this clonotype. The chain carries TRBV11-2 and TRBJ2-5, with TRBD2 identical over 9 bases. Germline CDR1 SGHAT, CDR2 FQNNGV. V lost 3 bases to trimming and J lost 2 bases; unmatched junction nucleotides: 4. The CDR3 runs to 15 residues. The CDR3 is CASSFAAGGQETQYF. CDR3 nucleotide sequence: TGTGCCAGCAGCTTTGCAGCGGGGGGACAAGAGACCCAGTACTTC.

The chain joins TRBV3-1 to TRBJ1-5; D may be TRBD1 (5 bases). Germline V gene sequence: CDR1 LGHDT, CDR2 YNNKEL (reference sequence). Trimming pared 1 base from V and 5 bases from J, leaving 9 bases between. This CDR3 is built from 14 residues. The CDR3 region has the DNA TGTGCCAGCAGCCAAGTACAGGAGGATCAGCCCCAGCATTTT. This encodes CASSQVQEDQPQHF.

V usage is TRBV27 and J usage is TRBJ1-2; 7 nucleotides align to TRBD1. J gave up 3 bases and V 5 bases, and 9 bases lay outside the gene matches. Germline V lookup: CDR1 MNHEY, CDR2 SMNVEV (reference sequence). This CDR3 has 15 amino acids. The CDR3 nucleotides are TGTGCCAGCAGTCCTCAGGGGGGATCACACTATGGCTACACCTTC. Translation gives CASSPQGGSHYGYTF.

This clonotype has only one observation. The chain carries TRBV20-1 and TRBJ1-1, with D perhaps matching TRBD1 (6 bases). This CDR3 spans 12 amino acids. The V gene lost 6 bases and the J gene lost 6 bases, with 14 bases spanning the gap. Per germline, CDR1 DFQATT and CDR2 SNEGSKA (reference sequence). This chain's CDR3 is CSAAKTGSEAFF. CDR3 bases: TGCAGTGCCGCTAAAACAGGGTCTGAAGCTTTCTTT.

The V gene is TRBV6-5, the J gene TRBJ1-1, with D unclear. V was shortened by 4 bases and J by 1 base, with 16 bases between the two germline ends. Germline loops: CDR1 MNHEY, CDR2 SVGAGI. This CDR3 has 16 amino acids. Written as DNA, the CDR3 is TGTGCCAGCAGTTCCCTTACCCGAACATGGAACACTGAAGCTTTCTTT. This translates into CASSSLTRTWNTEAFF.

This clonotype has a count of ten or more. The chain employs TRBV6-5 and TRBJ2-7; D is unresolved. Germline CDR1 and CDR2: MNHEY and SVGAGI. This CDR3 spans 15 amino acids. V was shortened by 3 bases and J by 3 bases, with 15 bases between the two germline ends. CDR3 region: CASSYNVVGGYEQYF. In DNA form, the CDR3 reads TGTGCCAGCAGTTATAACGTCGTCGGCGGCTACGAGCAGTACTTC.

There are a few counts of this clonotype. V and J are TRBV2 and TRBJ2-7; D gene uncertain. V was shortened by 8 bases and J by 3 bases, with 17 bases between the two germline ends. The CDR3 extends over 14 amino acids. Germline-derived CDR1 and CDR2 are SNHLY and FYNNEI. The DNA of the CDR3 is TGTGCCAGCCGCTTGAGGCTAGGCCTCTACGAGCAGTACTTC. Encoded protein: CASRLRLGLYEQYF.

This clonotype was counted ten times or more. The J gene is TRBJ2-7, the V gene TRBV5-1; 8 bases line up with TRBD1. CDR3 size: 14 residues. Germline loops: CDR1 SGHRS, CDR2 YFSETQ. The junction had 10 bases not matched to a gene; V was cut back by 7 bases and J by 4 bases. CDR3 residues: CASVKGQGEYEQYF. CDR3 sequence (DNA): TGCGCCAGCGTTAAAGGACAGGGCGAGTACGAGCAGTACTTC.

This clonotype appeared many times. The conserved phenylalanine or tryptophan is not found at the CDR3 terminus, so this likely reflects a read error. No DNA is shown, since the ends of the CDR3 on it are uncertain; the CDR3 is the one TCRdb lists. The chain links TRBV6-5 to TRBJ1-1; whether TRBD1, the table's D call, matches the DNA was not checked. In germline, CDR1 is MNHEY, CDR2 SVGAGI. The CDR3 totals 12 residues, both ends included. CDR3 sequence: CASSYSLGTALS.

This clonotype came up many times. The chain is built from TRBV20-1 and TRBJ1-2, with 9 bases lining up with TRBD1. CDR1 and CDR2 from the germline V gene are DFQATT and SNEGSKA (reference sequence). The V gene end was trimmed by 1 base and the J gene end by 3 bases; junction bases not matched to a gene: 12. The CDR3 covers 17 residues. The CDR3 loop reads CSARGGDRAMSDYGYTF. The CDR3 DNA is TGCAGTGCTAGAGGGGGGGACAGGGCGATGTCGGACTATGGCTACACCTTC.

This clonotype was seen ten or more times. V is TRBV5-1 and J is TRBJ1-3; D is ambiguous. V gave up 0 bases and J gave up 3 bases, with 7 bases separating them. The germline V gene encodes CDR1 SGHRS and CDR2 YFSETQ. The CDR3 loop spans 14 amino acids. The DNA for the CDR3 is TGCGCCAGCAGCTTGGCCGTTGGTGGAAACACCATATATTTT. The encoded protein is CASSLAVGGNTIYF. The whole variable domain, remainder taken from reference TRBV5-1 and TRBJ1-3, is KAGVTQTPRYLIKTRGQQVTLSCSPISGHRSVSWYQQTPGQGLQFLFEYFSETQRNKGNFPGRFSGRQFSNSRSEMNVSTLELGDSALYLCASSLAVGGNTIYFGEGSWLTVV.

The J gene is TRBJ1-2, the V gene TRBV15, with TRBD1 matching over 7 bases. The CDR3 extends over 13 amino acids. The trim removed 8 bases at V and 3 bases at J, leaving 6 bases unmatched. Per germline, CDR1 LNHNV and CDR2 YYDKDF (reference sequence). The CDR3 is CATSGQEDYGYTF. DNA of the CDR3: TGTGCCACCTCCGGACAGGAAGACTATGGCTACACCTTC.

The chain's CDR3 is CASRRRGRGDGYTF. The CDR3 region has the DNA TGTGCCAGCAGGCGACGGGGACGGGGGGATGGCTACACCTTC. The chain is built from TRBV6-4 and TRBJ1-2, with D perhaps TRBD1 (5 bases). V was pared by 6 bases and J by 6 bases, with 17 bases between. CDR1 MRHNA and CDR2 SNTAGT come from the germline V gene. The CDR3 spans 14 residues.

The chain couples TRBV5-1 to TRBJ2-2; 11 positions match TRBD2. The CDR3 has 15 residues. Germline CDR1 reads SGHRS; CDR2 reads YFSETQ. Germline trimming cut 3 bases from V and 6 bases from J; bases unmatched to any gene: 4. In nucleotides, the CDR3 is TGCGCCAGCAGCTGGGGGACTAGCGGTCCCGGGGAGCTGTTTTTT. Protein sequence: CASSWGTSGPGELFF.

This clonotype has ten or more counts. The rearrangement joins TRBV5-8 to TRBJ2-2, with D maybe TRBD2 (6 bases). The CDR3 loop spans 14 amino acids. CDR1 is SGHTS and CDR2 is YDEGEE in the germline V gene. Trimming took 4 bases from V and 1 from J, leaving 8 bases between them. The CDR3 nucleotides are TGTGCCAGCAGCCAGGGACTGAACACCGGGGAGCTGTTTTTT. It codes for CASSQGLNTGELFF.

The chain is built from TRBV27 and TRBJ2-7; 10 bases agree with TRBD1. Germline values: CDR1 MNHEY, CDR2 SMNVEV (reference sequence). The V segment lost 6 bases and the J segment 3 bases; nucleotides outside the gene matches: 14. The CDR3 spans 17 residues. The CDR3 spells CASSLIPPGQGNYEQYF. Written as DNA, the CDR3 is TGTGCCAGCAGCCTCATTCCCCCGGGACAGGGGAACTACGAGCAGTACTTC.

This clonotype was seen a handful of times. The rearrangement links TRBV11-2 to TRBJ2-2; 8 positions match TRBD1. Germline V CDR1 and CDR2: SGHAT, FQNNGV. This CDR3 spans 15 amino acids. The junction had 8 bases not matched to a gene; V was cut back by 5 bases and J by 6 bases. Here the CDR3 DNA reads TGTGCCAGCAGCCGGAGCAGGACAGGGCCCGGGGAGCTGTTTTTT. Amino acids: CASSRSRTGPGELFF.

V is TRBV12-3 or TRBV12-4 and J is TRBJ1-5; 9 bases line up with TRBD1. The CDR3 consists of 14 residues. Germline trimming cut 5 bases from V and 5 bases from J; bases unmatched to any gene: 4. The CDR3 sequence: CASSRTGAYQPQHF. The CDR3 nucleotides are TGTGCCAGCAGTCGGACAGGGGCCTATCAGCCCCAGCATTTT.